The rows below give T cell receptor beta chains drawn from one sample of a study of CD4 and CD8 cells across lung adenocarcinoma regions. Each CDR3 protein is one row after TCRdb ran MiXCR on the PCR reads. The data hold over 15,000 distinct CDR3 sequences, with roughly 51% observed a single time. Sequencing was performed on CD8+ T cells from the center of a lung tumor. The receptors were gathered from a female donor with lung adenocarcinoma. The CD4 and CD8 labels of this study may be unreliable. CDR3s include the opening cysteine and the closing phenylalanine or tryptophan. The D gene is left open where the match is weak. Where a row states a size, it is once, few, many or the class of an expanded clone; other rows omit it.

d_call: TRBD2; v_call: TRBV6-1; j_call: TRBJ2-1; clone_size: few; cdr3_nt: TGTGCCAGCAGCCCACCGGGACTAGCGAATGAGCAGTTCTTC; cdr3_aa: CASSPPGLANEQFF
d_call: TRBD1; v_call: TRBV28; j_call: TRBJ2-7; clone_size: NA; cdr3_nt: TGTGCCAGCAGTGGCCGACAGGGGAACGTTTACGAGCAGTACTTC; cdr3_aa: CASSGRQGNVYEQYF
d_call: TRBD2; v_call: TRBV6-1; j_call: TRBJ2-2; clone_size: NA; cdr3_nt: TGTGCCAGCAGAAGGAGCGGGAGTGTGGCCGGGGAGCTGTTTTTT; cdr3_aa: CASRRSGSVAGELFF
d_call: NA; v_call: TRBV7-2; j_call: TRBJ2-1; clone_size: NA; cdr3_nt: TGTGCCAGCAGCTTTGGGGGCCTGAGTGGGGTAGCTCGGAATGAGCAGTTCTTC; cdr3_aa: CASSFGGLSGVARNEQFF
d_call: TRBD1; v_call: TRBV27; j_call: TRBJ1-1; clone_size: NA; cdr3_nt: TGCCCTCACTACCGGGACAGGGGTGTCACTGAAGCTTTCTTT; cdr3_aa: CPHYRDRGVTEAFF
d_call: NA; v_call: TRBV6-5; j_call: TRBJ2-2; clone_size: NA; cdr3_nt: TGTGCCAGCAGTTACGCCCCTTGGCGGGCTGCGAGCACCGGGAAGCAGTTTTTT; cdr3_aa: CASSYAPWRAASTGKQFF
d_call: NA; v_call: TRBV6-1; j_call: TRBJ2-7; clone_size: NA; cdr3_nt: TGTGCCAGCAGTCTCCGGGTCCAAGGCACCTACGAGCAGTACTTC; cdr3_aa: CASSLRVQGTYEQYF
d_call: NA; v_call: TRBV6-1; j_call: TRBJ2-5; clone_size: few; cdr3_nt: TGTGCCAGCAGTCAACTTCAGGTGGATCAAGAGACCCAGTACTTC; cdr3_aa: CASSQLQVDQETQYF
d_call: NA; v_call: TRBV6-1; j_call: TRBJ2-7; clone_size: NA; cdr3_nt: TGTGCCAGCAGTGAAGAAAGGAGCTCCTACGAGCAGTACTTC; cdr3_aa: CASSEERSSYEQYF
d_call: NA; v_call: TRBV6-2/TRBV6-3; j_call: TRBJ2-6; clone_size: NA; cdr3_nt: TGTGCCAGCAGTTACATCCGGGTTGGGGCCAACGTCCTGACTTTC; cdr3_aa: CASSYIRVGANVLTF
d_call: NA; v_call: TRBV9; j_call: TRBJ2-5; clone_size: few; cdr3_nt: TGTGCCAGCAGCGTAGCTCTCTGGGAGACCCAGTACTTC; cdr3_aa: CASSVALWETQYF
d_call: NA; v_call: TRBV25-1; j_call: TRBJ2-5; clone_size: NA; cdr3_nt: TGTGCCAGCAGGGGATCCCGGGCGCGGGGCCAAGATACCCAGTATTTC; cdr3_aa: CASRGSRARGQDTQYF
d_call: TRBD2; v_call: TRBV7-2; j_call: TRBJ2-1; clone_size: NA; cdr3_nt: TGTGCCAGCAGCTTAGTTGTCGGGGGGGCCTACAATGAGCAGTTCTTC; cdr3_aa: CASSLVVGGAYNEQFF
d_call: NA; v_call: TRBV6-1; j_call: TRBJ2-3; clone_size: few; cdr3_nt: TGTGCCAGCAGTCCAATGGCCTCGGGTGCGACAGATACGCAGTATTTT; cdr3_aa: CASSPMASGATDTQYF
d_call: TRBD2; v_call: TRBV6-1; j_call: TRBJ2-1; clone_size: NA; cdr3_nt: TGTGCCAGCATTGAGGGGCTAGCGGGAGTTATAGGTGGCAATGAGCAGTTCTTC; cdr3_aa: CASIEGLAGVIGGNEQFF
d_call: NA; v_call: TRBV12-3/TRBV12-4; j_call: TRBJ2-4; clone_size: NA; cdr3_nt: TGTGCCAGCAGTCAGACAGTAGCCAAAAACATTCAGTACTTC; cdr3_aa: CASSQTVAKNIQYF
d_call: TRBD2; v_call: TRBV7-6; j_call: TRBJ2-1; clone_size: NA; cdr3_nt: TGTGCCAGCAGCTTAACCGGACTAGCGGGGTACAATGAGCAGTTCTTC; cdr3_aa: CASSLTGLAGYNEQFF
d_call: NA; v_call: TRBV14; j_call: TRBJ2-7; clone_size: many; cdr3_nt: TGTGCCAGCAGCCAAGATTACTACGAGCAGTACTTC; cdr3_aa: CASSQDYYEQYF
d_call: NA; v_call: TRBV6-1; j_call: TRBJ2-1; clone_size: NA; cdr3_nt: TGTGCCAGCAGTGAAAGCGGGTGGAATGAGCAGTTCTTC; cdr3_aa: CASSESGWNEQFF
d_call: TRBD2; v_call: TRBV6-2/TRBV6-3; j_call: TRBJ2-5; clone_size: few; cdr3_nt: TGTGCCAGCAGACTCCGCCGAGGGGCGGGGGGAGGTTCGGAGACCCAGTACTTC; cdr3_aa: CASRLRRGAGGGSETQYF
d_call: NA; v_call: TRBV12-3/TRBV12-4; j_call: TRBJ2-1; clone_size: NA; cdr3_nt: TGTGCCAGCAGGACCACTCTTTCCAATGAGCAGTTCTTC; cdr3_aa: CASRTTLSNEQFF
d_call: NA; v_call: TRBV6-1; j_call: TRBJ2-5; clone_size: NA; cdr3_nt: TGTGCCAGCGGTGACGGCAGAATTGACCCAGAGACGCAGTACTTT; cdr3_aa: CASGDGRIDPETQYF
d_call: NA; v_call: TRBV27; j_call: TRBJ1-2; clone_size: NA; cdr3_nt: TGTGCCAGCAGACAGGGAGAGTATGGCTACACCTTC; cdr3_aa: CASRQGEYGYTF
d_call: NA; v_call: TRBV6-1; j_call: TRBJ1-2; clone_size: few; cdr3_nt: TGTGCCAGCAGTGAAATGGGATATGGCTACACCTTC; cdr3_aa: CASSEMGYGYTF
d_call: NA; v_call: TRBV7-8; j_call: TRBJ2-3; clone_size: NA; cdr3_nt: TGTGCCAGCAGCTTAGGCCAAACAGCGCAGTATTTT; cdr3_aa: CASSLGQTAQYF
d_call: TRBD2; v_call: TRBV10-1; j_call: TRBJ2-3; clone_size: few; cdr3_nt: TGCGCCAGCAGTGAGCGGGGGGAGGGCACAGATACGCAGTATTTT; cdr3_aa: CASSERGEGTDTQYF
d_call: TRBD2; v_call: TRBV4-2; j_call: TRBJ2-7; clone_size: NA; cdr3_nt: TGTGCCAGCAGCCAACCGGGACTAGCGGGGGATTACGAGCAGTACTTC; cdr3_aa: CASSQPGLAGDYEQYF
d_call: NA; v_call: TRBV6-5; j_call: TRBJ2-1; clone_size: few; cdr3_nt: TGTGCCAGCAGTTACACGGGGGCAACAGTACACAATGAGCAGTTCTTC; cdr3_aa: CASSYTGATVHNEQFF
d_call: NA; v_call: TRBV4-1; j_call: TRBJ1-2; clone_size: NA; cdr3_nt: TGCGCCAGCAGTCAAGCGGGGGAGCGCCATGGCTACACCTTC; cdr3_aa: CASSQAGERHGYTF
d_call: NA; v_call: TRBV25-1; j_call: TRBJ2-3; clone_size: NA; cdr3_nt: TGTGCCAGCAGGGAATCAGGGGGGGGGGGCCCAGATACGCAGTATTTT; cdr3_aa: CASRESGGGGPDTQYF
d_call: TRBD2; v_call: TRBV6-2/TRBV6-3; j_call: TRBJ2-4; clone_size: NA; cdr3_nt: TGTGCCAGCAGTCCCGAACCCCCTAGCGGGAGTGGGCATGGCAAAAACATTCAGTACTTC; cdr3_aa: CASSPEPPSGSGHGKNIQYF
d_call: NA; v_call: TRBV7-2; j_call: TRBJ1-2; clone_size: NA; cdr3_nt: TGTGCCAGCAGCTTGTCCCACGAGGTGGGTGGCTACACCTTC; cdr3_aa: CASSLSHEVGGYTF
d_call: NA; v_call: TRBV25-1; j_call: TRBJ2-3; clone_size: NA; cdr3_nt: TGTGCCTGCGGGGAACGCGGTGGTTCTGGCCCAGAGACCCAGTATTTC; cdr3_aa: CACGERGGSGPETQYF
d_call: TRBD1; v_call: TRBV5-8; j_call: TRBJ2-2; clone_size: NA; cdr3_nt: TGTGCCAGCAGCCAGCCGGGACAGGGGGTGACCGGGGAGCTGTTTTTT; cdr3_aa: CASSQPGQGVTGELFF
d_call: NA; v_call: TRBV7-2; j_call: TRBJ2-3; clone_size: many; cdr3_nt: TGTGCCAGCAGCTTCTCGTTTGGGGCCGGGGATACGCAGTATTTT; cdr3_aa: CASSFSFGAGDTQYF
d_call: TRBD2; v_call: TRBV7-2; j_call: TRBJ2-3; clone_size: NA; cdr3_nt: TGTGCCAGCAGTATAGCGGGAGCGGATACGCAGTATTTT; cdr3_aa: CASSIAGADTQYF
d_call: TRBD2; v_call: TRBV5-5; j_call: TRBJ2-1; clone_size: NA; cdr3_nt: TGTGCCAGCAGCTTTGGGCTAGCGGGGTACAATGAGCAGTTCTTC; cdr3_aa: CASSFGLAGYNEQFF
d_call: NA; v_call: TRBV10-2; j_call: TRBJ2-3; clone_size: NA; cdr3_nt: TGCGCCAGCAGTGAGTCGAATGGCGGGGAAACAGATACGCAGTATTTT; cdr3_aa: CASSESNGGETDTQYF
d_call: TRBD1; v_call: TRBV6-1; j_call: TRBJ2-5; clone_size: NA; cdr3_nt: TGTGCCAGCAGTATTAACAGGGGCGAGACCCAGTACTTC; cdr3_aa: CASSINRGETQYF
d_call: NA; v_call: TRBV27; j_call: TRBJ2-7; clone_size: once; cdr3_nt: TGTGCCAGCACCTCTTGCGGGGGCCCTGGCCAAGATACGCAGTACTTC; cdr3_aa: CASTSCGGPGQDTQYF
d_call: TRBD2; v_call: TRBV5-1; j_call: TRBJ2-1; clone_size: many; cdr3_nt: TGCGCCAGCTCTTCTTCGAACGGGAGGAATGAGCAGTTCTTC; cdr3_aa: CASSSSNGRNEQFF
d_call: TRBD2; v_call: TRBV6-1; j_call: TRBJ2-3; clone_size: NA; cdr3_nt: TGTGTCAGCCGTGAAGCGGGGCTGATATCCAAAAATATGCAGTATTTT; cdr3_aa: CVSREAGLISKNMQYF
d_call: NA; v_call: TRBV11-2; j_call: TRBJ2-1; clone_size: few; cdr3_nt: TGTGCCAGCAGCTCATCTTTCTACAATGAGCAGTTCTTC; cdr3_aa: CASSSSFYNEQFF
d_call: NA; v_call: TRBV6-1; j_call: TRBJ2-3; clone_size: many; cdr3_nt: TGTGCCAGCCGATGGAGAGGGGGGACAGATACGCAGTATTTT; cdr3_aa: CASRWRGGTDTQYF
d_call: NA; v_call: TRBV4-1; j_call: TRBJ2-3; clone_size: NA; cdr3_nt: TGCGCCAGCAGCCAAGAAGGTCTGGGGGCGACAGATACGCAGTATTTT; cdr3_aa: CASSQEGLGATDTQYF
d_call: TRBD2; v_call: TRBV6-5; j_call: TRBJ2-3; clone_size: medium-sized; cdr3_nt: TGTGCCAGCAGTTACTCGGGGACTAGCGGGAGACCAGATACGCAGTATTTT; cdr3_aa: CASSYSGTSGRPDTQYF
d_call: NA; v_call: TRBV6-2/TRBV6-3; j_call: TRBJ2-5; clone_size: NA; cdr3_nt: TGTGCCAGCAGTTACTCGGGGCGCGGGGGCCGCAACACAGATACCCAGTACTTC; cdr3_aa: CASSYSGRGGRNTDTQYF
d_call: NA; v_call: TRBV6-1; j_call: TRBJ2-7; clone_size: few; cdr3_nt: TGTGCCAGCTCCAATGGGATAGGGCCCTACGAGCAGTACTTC; cdr3_aa: CASSNGIGPYEQYF
d_call: TRBD2; v_call: TRBV7-2; j_call: TRBJ2-2; clone_size: many; cdr3_nt: TGTGCCAGCAGCCGAGGGCTAGCGGGGACCGGGGAGCTGTTTTTT; cdr3_aa: CASSRGLAGTGELFF
d_call: NA; v_call: TRBV6-5; j_call: TRBJ1-2; clone_size: NA; cdr3_nt: TGTGCCAGCAGTTACTCGTGGCTCCGGGGGCGGAACAACTATGGCTACACCTTC; cdr3_aa: CASSYSWLRGRNNYGYTF